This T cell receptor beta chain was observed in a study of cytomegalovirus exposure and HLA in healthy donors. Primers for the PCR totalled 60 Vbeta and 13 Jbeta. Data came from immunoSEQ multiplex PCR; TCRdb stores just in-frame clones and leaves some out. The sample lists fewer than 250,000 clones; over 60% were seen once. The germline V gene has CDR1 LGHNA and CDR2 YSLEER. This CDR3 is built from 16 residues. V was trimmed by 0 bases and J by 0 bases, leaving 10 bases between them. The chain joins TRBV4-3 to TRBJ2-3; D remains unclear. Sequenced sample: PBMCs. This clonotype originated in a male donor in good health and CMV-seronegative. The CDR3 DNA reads TGCGCCAGCAGCCAAGATTGGCGGCCTAGCACAGATACGCAGTATTTT. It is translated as CASSQDWRPSTDTQYF.